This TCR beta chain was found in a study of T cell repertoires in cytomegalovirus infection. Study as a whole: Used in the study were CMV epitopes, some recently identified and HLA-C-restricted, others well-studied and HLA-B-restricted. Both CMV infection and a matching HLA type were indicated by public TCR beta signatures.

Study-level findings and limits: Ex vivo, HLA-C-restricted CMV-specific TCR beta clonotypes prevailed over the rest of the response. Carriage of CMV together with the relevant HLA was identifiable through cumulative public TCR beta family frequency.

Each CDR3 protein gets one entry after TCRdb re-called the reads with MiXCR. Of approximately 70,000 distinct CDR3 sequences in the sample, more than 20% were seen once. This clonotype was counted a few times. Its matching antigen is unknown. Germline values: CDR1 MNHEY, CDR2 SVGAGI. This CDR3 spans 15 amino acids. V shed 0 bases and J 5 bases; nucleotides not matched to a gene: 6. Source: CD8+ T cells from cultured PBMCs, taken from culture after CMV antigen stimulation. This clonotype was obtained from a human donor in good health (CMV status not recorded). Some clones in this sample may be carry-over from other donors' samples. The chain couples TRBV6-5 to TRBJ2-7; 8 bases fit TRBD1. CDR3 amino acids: CASSYSGTTGDEQYF. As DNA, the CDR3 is TGTGCCAGCAGTTACTCCGGGACGACAGGGGACGAGCAGTACTTC.